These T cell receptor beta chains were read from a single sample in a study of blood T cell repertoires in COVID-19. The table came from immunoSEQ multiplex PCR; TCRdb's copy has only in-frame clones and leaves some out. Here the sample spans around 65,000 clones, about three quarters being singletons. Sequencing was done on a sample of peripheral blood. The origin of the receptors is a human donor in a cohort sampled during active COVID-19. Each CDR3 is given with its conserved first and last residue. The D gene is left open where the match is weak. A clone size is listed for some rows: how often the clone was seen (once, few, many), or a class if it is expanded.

CATRQGEEQYF,TGTGCCACTCGACAGGGGGAGGAGCAGTACTTC,TRBV24-1,.,TRBJ2-7,TRBD1
CASSSGTTPFF,TGTGCCAGCAGTTCCGGGACTACTCCGTTCTTC,TRBV25-1,.,TRBJ2-1,TRBD2
CASTPLNSGVNEQFF,TGTGCCAGCACCCCGCTTAATAGCGGGGTCAATGAGCAGTTCTTC,TRBV7-2,.,TRBJ2-1,TRBD2
CASSRDFQETQYF,TGTGCCAGTAGCCGGGACTTTCAAGAGACCCAGTACTTC,TRBV19,.,TRBJ2-5,.
CASSWDRGTEAFF,TGTGCCAGCAGTTGGGACAGGGGGACTGAAGCTTTCTTT,TRBV12-3/TRBV12-4,.,TRBJ1-1,TRBD1
CASSSTVSSYNEQFF,TGTGCCAGCAGCTCGACTGTGAGCTCCTACAATGAGCAGTTCTTC,TRBV5-4,.,TRBJ2-1,.
CASSGTSGNTDTQYF,TGTGCCAGCAGTGGCACTAGCGGGAACACAGATACGCAGTATTTT,TRBV28,.,TRBJ2-3,TRBD2
CASSLVTSGYNEQFF,TGTGCCAGCAGCTTAGTAACTAGCGGTTACAATGAGCAGTTCTTC,TRBV5-4,.,TRBJ2-1,TRBD2
CASSPAGNTQYF,TGTGCCAGCAGCCCAGCGGGGAATACGCAGTATTTT,TRBV12-3/TRBV12-4,once,TRBJ2-3,TRBD2
CASSHQPGLAVQETQYF,TGTGCCAGCAGCCACCAGCCTGGACTAGCGGTCCAAGAGACCCAGTACTTC,TRBV3-1/TRBV3-2,.,TRBJ2-5,TRBD2
CASSRPPQTDTQYF,TGTGCCAGCAGCCGTCCCCCACAGACAGATACGCAGTATTTT,TRBV5-5,.,TRBJ2-3,.
CASSPGRVGQPQHF,TGTGCCAGCTCACCAGGCAGGGTCGGTCAGCCCCAGCATTTT,TRBV18,.,TRBJ1-5,.
CASSYVVPRETQYF,TGTGCCAGCAGTTACGTGGTCCCTCGGGAGACCCAGTACTTC,TRBV6-2/TRBV6-3,.,TRBJ2-5,.
CASSRTVNQPQHF,TGTGCCAGCAGCCGGACAGTTAATCAGCCCCAGCATTTT,TRBV6-5,.,TRBJ1-5,.
CASPQGNQPQHF,TGTGCCAGCCCGCAGGGTAATCAGCCCCAGCATTTT,TRBV28,.,TRBJ1-5,.
CASSLGLEKANTGELFF,TGTGCCAGCAGTTTAGGTCTCGAGAAAGCGAACACCGGGGAGCTGTTTTTT,TRBV27,few,TRBJ2-2,.
CASSSYINYEQFF,TGTGCCAGCAGCTCCTACATTAACTACGAGCAGTTCTTC,TRBV5-4,.,TRBJ2-1,.
CAWAQGAAGGYTF,TGTGCCTGGGCACAGGGGGCGGCGGGAGGCTACACCTTC,TRBV30,.,TRBJ1-2,TRBD1
CASSLILRASGRTYNEQFF,TGTGCCAGCAGCTTAATTCTTCGCGCTAGCGGGAGGACCTACAATGAGCAGTTCTTC,TRBV7-3,.,TRBJ2-1,TRBD2
CASSQDLSSYNEQFF,TGTGCCAGCAGCCAAGATCTAAGCTCCTACAATGAGCAGTTCTTC,TRBV3-1/TRBV3-2,.,TRBJ2-1,.
CASSISVNEKLFF,TGTGCCAGCAGTATCTCAGTAAATGAAAAACTGTTTTTT,TRBV27,.,TRBJ1-4,.
CASSAGLAVKETQYF,TGTGCCAGCAGCGCCGGACTAGCGGTCAAAGAGACCCAGTACTTC,TRBV9,.,TRBJ2-5,TRBD2
CASSLPTRAPPQGGFSGNTIYF,TGTGCCAGCAGTTTACCTACCCGGGCCCCGCCTCAGGGTGGATTCTCGGGAAACACCATATATTTT,TRBV28,.,TRBJ1-3,.
CASSSPGTGASYEQYF,TGTGCCAGCAGCTCCCCGGGGACAGGGGCCTCCTACGAGCAGTACTTC,TRBV7-2,.,TRBJ2-7,TRBD1
CASSFTSSGGNQPQHF,TGTGCCAGCAGCTTTACGAGTTCGGGTGGGAATCAGCCCCAGCATTTT,TRBV5-6,.,TRBJ1-5,.
CASSIRGGELFF,TGTGCCAGCAGTATAAGGGGGGGGGAGCTGTTTTTT,TRBV6-5,.,TRBJ2-2,.
CASSLLAGVYNEQFF,TGTGCCAGCAGCTTGCTAGCGGGGGTCTACAATGAGCAGTTCTTC,TRBV11-1,.,TRBJ2-1,TRBD2
CASSLGGKAETQYF,TGTGCCAGCAGTTTGGGGGGGAAGGCAGAGACCCAGTACTTC,TRBV27,.,TRBJ2-5,TRBD2
CASSLKMEDVGLYEQYF,TGTGCCAGCAGCTTAAAAATGGAGGACGTGGGACTCTACGAGCAGTACTTC,TRBV7-3,.,TRBJ2-7,.
CASSGSTDTQYF,TGTGCCAGTTCCGGGTCCACAGATACGCAGTATTTT,TRBV19,few,TRBJ2-3,.
CASSIHRYNEQFF,TGTGCCAGTAGTATTCACAGATACAATGAGCAGTTCTTC,TRBV19,.,TRBJ2-1,.
CATSPWASAGNEQFF,TGTGCCACCTCCCCCTGGGCTAGCGCCGGCAATGAGCAGTTCTTC,TRBV6-5,.,TRBJ2-1,.
CASSFDRVSPGNTIYF,TGTGCCAGCAGCTTCGACAGGGTCTCTCCTGGAAACACCATATATTTT,TRBV7-8,.,TRBJ1-3,TRBD1
CASSGDRGSAGELFF,TGTGCCAGCAGCGGGGACAGGGGGAGTGCCGGGGAGCTGTTTTTT,TRBV28,once,TRBJ2-2,TRBD1
CASSYDTNTEAFF,TGTGCCAGCAGCTATGACACGAACACTGAAGCTTTCTTT,TRBV7-3,.,TRBJ1-1,.
CASSGKRTSGPDTQYF,TGTGCCAGCAGTGGTAAGAGGACTAGCGGACCAGATACGCAGTATTTT,TRBV2,.,TRBJ2-3,TRBD2
CASQGATQYF,TGTGCCAGTCAGGGTGCTACGCAGTATTTT,TRBV2,.,TRBJ2-3,.
CAIEAEINYGYTF,TGTGCCATCGAGGCGGAGATTAACTATGGCTACACCTTC,TRBV10-3,few,TRBJ1-2,.
CASSPRGGTEAFF,TGTGCCAGCTCACCACGGGGCGGCACTGAAGCTTTCTTT,TRBV18,.,TRBJ1-1,.
CASSLVQGASYEQYF,TGTGCCAGCAGCTTGGTGCAGGGGGCATCCTACGAGCAGTACTTC,TRBV7-2,few,TRBJ2-7,TRBD1
CASSVGTGSMGEQFF,TGTGCCAGCAGCGTAGGTACAGGGTCGATGGGTGAGCAGTTCTTC,TRBV9,.,TRBJ2-1,.
CASSPPSPGQEGYTF,TGTGCCAGCAGCCCTCCATCACCGGGACAGGAAGGCTACACCTTC,TRBV11-2,.,TRBJ1-2,TRBD1
CASSNRDRGLQHSNQPQHF,TGTGCCAGCAGCAACCGGGACAGGGGCCTGCAACACAGCAATCAGCCCCAGCATTTT,TRBV21-1,few,TRBJ1-5,.
CASSRLAGDNEQFF,TGTGCCAGCAGCCGCCTCGCGGGAGACAATGAGCAGTTCTTC,TRBV7-8,.,TRBJ2-1,TRBD2
CASSYEASGMNEDEQFF,TGTGCCAGCAGTTATGAGGCTAGCGGGATGAATGAAGATGAGCAGTTCTTC,TRBV6-2/TRBV6-3,few,TRBJ2-1,TRBD2
CASSLNFRTGATDTQYF,TGTGCCAGCAGCTTAAACTTCAGGACAGGGGCCACAGATACGCAGTATTTT,TRBV7-9,.,TRBJ2-3,TRBD1
CASRYGGAEQYF,TGTGCCAGCCGGTATGGAGGGGCCGAGCAGTACTTC,TRBV2,.,TRBJ2-7,.
CASSQGLTGSTSTGELFF,TGTGCCAGCAGCCAAGGCCTAACGGGGAGCACTAGCACCGGGGAGCTGTTTTTT,TRBV3-1/TRBV3-2,.,TRBJ2-2,.
CASTRGTGGYEQFF,TGTGCCAGCACCCGAGGGACAGGGGGGTATGAGCAGTTCTTC,TRBV25-1,.,TRBJ2-1,TRBD1
CASLTGSQQFF,TGTGCCAGTTTAACAGGGTCTCAGCAGTTCTTC,TRBV28,few,TRBJ2-1,.
CASSPRWGGDEQYF,TGCGCCAGCAGCCCAAGGTGGGGCGGCGACGAGCAGTACTTC,TRBV5-1,.,TRBJ2-7,.
CASSAGSGSLIGNEQFF,TGTGCCAGCAGCGCGGGTAGCGGGAGCCTCATCGGCAATGAGCAGTTCTTC,TRBV5-8,.,TRBJ2-1,TRBD2